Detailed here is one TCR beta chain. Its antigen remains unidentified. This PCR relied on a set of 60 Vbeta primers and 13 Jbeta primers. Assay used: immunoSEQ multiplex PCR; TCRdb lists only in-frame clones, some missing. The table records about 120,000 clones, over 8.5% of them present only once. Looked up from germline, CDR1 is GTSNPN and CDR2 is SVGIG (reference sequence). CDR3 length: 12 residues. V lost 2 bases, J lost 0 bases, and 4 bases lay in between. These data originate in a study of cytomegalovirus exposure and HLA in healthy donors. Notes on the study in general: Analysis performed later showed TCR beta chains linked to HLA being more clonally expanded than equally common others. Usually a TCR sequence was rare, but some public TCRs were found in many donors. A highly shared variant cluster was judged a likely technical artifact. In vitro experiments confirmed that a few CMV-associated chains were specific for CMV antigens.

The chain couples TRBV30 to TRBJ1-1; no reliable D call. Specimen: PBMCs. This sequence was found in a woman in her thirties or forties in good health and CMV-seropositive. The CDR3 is CAWSLMNTEAFF. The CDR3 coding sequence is TGTGCCTGGAGTCTAATGAACACTGAAGCTTTCTTT.